This T cell receptor (beta chain) comes out of a study of Ad26.COV2.S vaccination and SARS-CoV-2 variants. Study outcomes and limitations: Reported findings describe substantial breadth in spike-specific CD8+ and CD4+ T cell responses following vaccination.

Sequencing was performed with immunoSEQ multiplex PCR; in TCRdb, only in-frame clones are kept and a portion is missing. The repertoire holds about 180,000 clones, with approximately 90% as singletons. V was trimmed by 3 bases and J by 8 bases, leaving 19 bases between them. The CDR3 has 15 amino acids. CDR1 MNHEY and CDR2 SVGAGI come from the germline V gene. A word on this clone: No antigen is known for it.

V gene TRBV6-5 combines with J gene TRBJ1-2; no clear D gene. The material was peripheral blood, obtained after recovery from COVID-19. The TCR was taken from a human donor who had recovered from COVID-19. The CDR3 region is CASSYFPGPMGGYTF. CDR3 nucleotides: TGTGCCAGCAGTTATTTTCCCGGACCGATGGGAGGCTACACCTTC.